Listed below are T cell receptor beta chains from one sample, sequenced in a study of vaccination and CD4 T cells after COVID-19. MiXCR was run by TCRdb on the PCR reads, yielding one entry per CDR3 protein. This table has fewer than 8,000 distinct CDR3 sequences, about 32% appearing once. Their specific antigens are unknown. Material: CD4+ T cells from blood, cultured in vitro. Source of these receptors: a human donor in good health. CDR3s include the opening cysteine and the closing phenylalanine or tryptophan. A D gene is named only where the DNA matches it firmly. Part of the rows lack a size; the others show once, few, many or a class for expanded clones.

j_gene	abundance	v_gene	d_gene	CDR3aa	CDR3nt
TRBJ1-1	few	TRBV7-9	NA	CASTGDGQNTEAFF	TGTGCCAGCACTGGTGACGGACAGAACACTGAAGCTTTCTTT
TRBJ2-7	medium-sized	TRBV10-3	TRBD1	CAVAGTGNEQYF	TGTGCCGTAGCCGGGACAGGGAACGAGCAGTACTTC
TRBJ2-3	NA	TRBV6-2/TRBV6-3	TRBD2	CASSRRASGDTDTQYF	TGTGCCAGCAGCCGCCGGGCTAGCGGGGACACAGATACGCAGTATTTT
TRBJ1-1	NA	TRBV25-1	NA	CASSPPGSMNTEAFF	TGTGCCAGCAGTCCACCTGGGTCCATGAACACTGAAGCTTTCTTT
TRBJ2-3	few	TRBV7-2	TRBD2	CASSQREGSTDTQYF	TGTGCCAGCAGCCAGCGGGAGGGGAGCACAGATACGCAGTATTTT
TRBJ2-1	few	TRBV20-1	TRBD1	CSATRDRPVNEQFF	TGCAGTGCTACTAGGGACAGGCCTGTTAATGAGCAGTTCTTC
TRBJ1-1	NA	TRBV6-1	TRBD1	CASSARQGDTEAFF	TGTGCCAGCAGTGCACGACAGGGGGACACTGAAGCTTTCTTT
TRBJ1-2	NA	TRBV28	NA	CASSRYGYTF	TGTGCCAGCAGTCGGTACGGCTACACCTTC
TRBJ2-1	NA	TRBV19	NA	CASSIGPVSEQFF	TGTGCCAGTAGTATCGGCCCCGTATCCGAGCAGTTCTTC
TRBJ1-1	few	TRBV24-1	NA	CATRRRGSTEAFF	TGTGCCACCAGGAGACGAGGGAGCACTGAAGCTTTCTTT
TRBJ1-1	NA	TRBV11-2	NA	CASSPGMVMNTEAFF	TGTGCCAGCAGCCCGGGAATGGTGATGAACACTGAAGCTTTCTTT
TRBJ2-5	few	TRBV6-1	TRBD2	CASRTSGAQETQYF	TGTGCCAGCAGAACTAGCGGAGCCCAAGAGACCCAGTACTTC
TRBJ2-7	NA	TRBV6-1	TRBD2	CASSGPGTSRYEQYF	TGTGCCAGCAGTGGACCCGGGACTAGCCGCTACGAGCAGTACTTC
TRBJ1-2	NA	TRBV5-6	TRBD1	CASSLAGTGRGYTF	TGTGCCAGCAGCTTGGCCGGGACAGGGCGAGGCTACACCTTC
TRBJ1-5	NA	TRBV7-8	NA	CASTIDSWSNQPQHF	TGTGCCAGCACCATCGACAGTTGGAGCAATCAGCCCCAGCATTTT
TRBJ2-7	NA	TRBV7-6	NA	CASSLGKGTYEQYF	TGTGCCAGCAGCCTCGGCAAGGGAACCTACGAGCAGTACTTC
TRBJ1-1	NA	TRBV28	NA	CASSWYGEAFF	TGTGCCAGCAGTTGGTATGGGGAGGCTTTCTTT